The source of this TCR beta chain is a study of chemoradiotherapy in HPV16-positive cancers. Study-wide background: Functional T-cell assays on a couple of HPV16-positive patients' cells defined candidate HPV-specific clones and common TCR motifs. Whole-study findings and limits: During treatment, candidate HPV-specific clones and E7-related motifs expanded in tumor. For HPV16-positive patients, expanding HPV-responsive T cells associated with longer recurrence-free survival.

Germline CDR1 and CDR2: SGHAT and FQNNGV. V shed 5 bases and J shed 5 bases, with 16 bases lying between them. This CDR3 is built from 15 residues. Samples were taken several times over chemoradiotherapy. As concerns this clone: Its specificity is not known.

Only in-frame clones appear in the TCRdb table, and some are missing; sequencing was by immunoSEQ multiplex PCR. The sample records fewer than 5,500 clones, 65% to 80% being singletons. The chain recombines TRBV11-2 with TRBJ1-3, with a possible D match to TRBD1 (6 bases). The source was tumor tissue, collected from a patient who underwent chemoradiotherapy. The TCR sequence derives from a human donor with HPV-associated anogenital cancer. CDR3 sequence: CASSPWTERRNTIYF. CDR3 coding DNA: TGTGCCAGCAGCCCGTGGACAGAGAGGAGAAACACCATATATTTT.